This T cell receptor beta chain comes out of a study of shared clonotypes between healthy human individuals. Study summary: Aged 18 to 49, the donors were a couple of women and a few men.

In regard to this clone: This sample also contains other DNA sequences that code for the same CDR3.

Assay used: immunoSEQ multiplex PCR; TCRdb lists only in-frame clones, some missing. The repertoire consists of about 1 million clones, with about 75% occurring once and the leading ten covering about 1.5%. The germline V gene has CDR1 SEHNR and CDR2 FQNEAQ (reference sequence). The CDR3 totals 15 residues. Trimming took 0 bases from V and 0 from J, leaving 8 bases between them. The receptor was isolated from a man aged 18 to 30 in good health. The sequenced sample consisted of memory CD4+ T cells sorted from blood. Documented subset: CD45RA-negative fraction. The chain recombines TRBV7-9 with TRBJ1-1; D may be TRBD1 (5 bases). The chain's CDR3 is CASSLAGTVNTEAFF. The CDR3 DNA reads as TGTGCCAGCAGCTTAGCCGGGACGGTGAACACTGAAGCTTTCTTT.